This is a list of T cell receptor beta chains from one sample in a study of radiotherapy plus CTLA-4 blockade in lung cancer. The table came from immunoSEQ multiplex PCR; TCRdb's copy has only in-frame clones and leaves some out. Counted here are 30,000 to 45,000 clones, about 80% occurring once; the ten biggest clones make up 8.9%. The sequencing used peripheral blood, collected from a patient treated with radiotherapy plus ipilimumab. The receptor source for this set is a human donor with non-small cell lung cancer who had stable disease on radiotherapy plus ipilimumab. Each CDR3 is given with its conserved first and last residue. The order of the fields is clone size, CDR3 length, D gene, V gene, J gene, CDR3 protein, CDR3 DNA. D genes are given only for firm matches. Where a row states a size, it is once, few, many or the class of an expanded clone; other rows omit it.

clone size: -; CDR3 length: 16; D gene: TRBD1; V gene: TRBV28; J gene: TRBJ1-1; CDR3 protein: CASSGTGSFLDTEAFF; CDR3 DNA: TGTGCCAGCAGTGGGACAGGGTCCTTTCTTGACACTGAAGCTTTCTTT
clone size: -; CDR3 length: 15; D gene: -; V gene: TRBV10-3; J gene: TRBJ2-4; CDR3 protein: CATKDGILAKNIQYF; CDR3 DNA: TGTGCCACCAAGGACGGGATTCTAGCCAAAAACATTCAGTACTTC
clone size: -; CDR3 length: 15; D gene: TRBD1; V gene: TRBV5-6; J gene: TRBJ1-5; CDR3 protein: CASSFGQGGYQPQHF; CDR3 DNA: TGTGCCAGCAGTTTCGGACAGGGGGGATATCAGCCCCAGCATTTT
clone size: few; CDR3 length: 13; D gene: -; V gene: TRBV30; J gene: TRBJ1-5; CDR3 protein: CAWTASSNQPQHF; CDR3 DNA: TGTGCCTGGACAGCGAGTAGCAATCAGCCCCAGCATTTT
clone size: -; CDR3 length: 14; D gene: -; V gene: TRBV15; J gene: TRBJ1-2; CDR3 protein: CATRSAVIVGGYTF; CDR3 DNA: TGTGCCACCAGGTCCGCCGTTATTGTCGGGGGCTACACCTTC
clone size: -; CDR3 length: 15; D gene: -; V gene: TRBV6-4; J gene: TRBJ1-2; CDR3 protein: CASSDSSRAIYGYTF; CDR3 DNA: TGTGCCAGCAGTGACTCTTCCAGGGCGATTTACGGCTACACCTTC
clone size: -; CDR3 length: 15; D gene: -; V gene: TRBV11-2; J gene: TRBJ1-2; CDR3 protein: CASSLDLGDYYGYTF; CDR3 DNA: TGTGCCAGCAGCTTAGATCTCGGGGATTACTATGGCTACACCTTC
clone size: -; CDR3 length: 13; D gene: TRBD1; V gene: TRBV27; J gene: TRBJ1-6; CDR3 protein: CASSFSGGSPLHF; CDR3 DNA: TGTGCCAGCAGTTTTTCAGGGGGCTCACCCCTCCACTTT
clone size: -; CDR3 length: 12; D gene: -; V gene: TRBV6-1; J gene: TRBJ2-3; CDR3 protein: CASSEVGDTQYF; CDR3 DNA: TGTGCCAGCAGTGAAGTCGGGGATACGCAGTATTTT
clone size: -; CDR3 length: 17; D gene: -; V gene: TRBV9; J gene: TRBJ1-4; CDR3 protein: CASSVAGWRGAGEKLFF; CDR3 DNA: TGTGCCAGCAGCGTAGCCGGTTGGCGGGGGGCTGGAGAAAAACTGTTTTTT
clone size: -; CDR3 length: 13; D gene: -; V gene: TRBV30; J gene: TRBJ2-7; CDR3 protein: CAWGDGASHEQYF; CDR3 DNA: TGTGCCTGGGGGGACGGGGCTTCCCACGAGCAGTACTTC
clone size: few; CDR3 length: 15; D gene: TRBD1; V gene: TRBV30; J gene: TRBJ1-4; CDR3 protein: CAWSGDRGWIEKLFF; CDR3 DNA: TGTGCCTGGAGTGGTGACAGGGGGTGGATAGAAAAACTGTTTTTT
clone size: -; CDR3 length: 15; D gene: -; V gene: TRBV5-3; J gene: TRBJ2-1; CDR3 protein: CARSLDREPYNEQFF; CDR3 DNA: TGTGCCAGAAGCTTGGACAGGGAGCCCTACAATGAGCAGTTCTTC
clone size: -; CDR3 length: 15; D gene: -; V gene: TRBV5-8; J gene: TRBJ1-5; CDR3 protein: CASSLSSDRRQPQHF; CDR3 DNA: TGTGCCAGCAGCTTGAGTTCAGATCGTCGTCAGCCCCAGCATTTT
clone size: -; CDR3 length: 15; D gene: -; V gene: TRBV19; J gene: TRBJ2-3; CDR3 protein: CASSIEGYFTDTQYF; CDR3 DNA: TGTGCCAGTAGTATAGAAGGGTACTTCACAGATACGCAGTATTTT
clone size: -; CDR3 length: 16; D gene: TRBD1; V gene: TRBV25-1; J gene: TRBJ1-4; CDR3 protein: CASGTGAYATNEKLFF; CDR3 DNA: TGTGCCAGCGGGACAGGGGCCTACGCAACTAATGAAAAACTGTTTTTT
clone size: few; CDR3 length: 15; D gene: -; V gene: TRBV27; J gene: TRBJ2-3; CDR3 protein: CASRYQGLGTDTQYF; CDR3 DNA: TGTGCCAGCAGGTATCAGGGGCTAGGGACAGATACGCAGTATTTT
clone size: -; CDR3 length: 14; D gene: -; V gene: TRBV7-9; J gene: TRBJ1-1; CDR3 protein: CASSFNQGGTEAFF; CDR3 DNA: TGTGCCAGCAGCTTCAACCAGGGCGGCACTGAAGCTTTCTTT
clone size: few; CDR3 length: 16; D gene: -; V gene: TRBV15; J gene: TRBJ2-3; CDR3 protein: CATSRVWGGATDTQYF; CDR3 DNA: TGTGCCACCAGCAGAGTATGGGGGGGGGCCACAGATACGCAGTATTTT
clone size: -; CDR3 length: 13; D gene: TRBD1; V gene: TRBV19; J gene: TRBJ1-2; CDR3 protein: CASSTGTGYGYTF; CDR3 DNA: TGTGCCAGTAGTACCGGGACAGGGTACGGCTACACCTTC
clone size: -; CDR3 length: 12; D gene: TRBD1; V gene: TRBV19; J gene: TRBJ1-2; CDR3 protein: CASADRENGYTF; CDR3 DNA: TGTGCCAGTGCGGACAGGGAAAATGGCTACACCTTC
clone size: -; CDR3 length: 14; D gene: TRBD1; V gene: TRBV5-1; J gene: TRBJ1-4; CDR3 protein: CASSLGTGNEKLFF; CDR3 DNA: TGCGCCAGCAGCTTGGGGACAGGGAATGAAAAACTGTTTTTT
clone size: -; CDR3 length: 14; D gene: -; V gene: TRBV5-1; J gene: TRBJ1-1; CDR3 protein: CASSLAQTNTEAFF; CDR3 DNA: TGCGCCAGCAGCTTGGCCCAGACGAACACTGAAGCTTTCTTT
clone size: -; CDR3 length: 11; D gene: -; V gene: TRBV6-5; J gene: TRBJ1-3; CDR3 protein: CASSYSGTIYF; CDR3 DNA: TGTGCCAGCAGTTACTCAGGCACCATATATTTT
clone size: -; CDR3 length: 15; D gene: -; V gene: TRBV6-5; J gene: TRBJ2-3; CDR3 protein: CASSRRGPGTDTQYF; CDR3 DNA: TGTGCCAGCAGCCGACGAGGACCGGGCACAGATACGCAGTATTTT
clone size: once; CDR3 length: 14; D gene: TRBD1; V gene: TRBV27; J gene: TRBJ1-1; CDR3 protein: CASSLLDRRGQAFF; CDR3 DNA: TGTGCCAGCAGTTTGCTAGACCGGAGGGGGCAAGCTTTCTTT
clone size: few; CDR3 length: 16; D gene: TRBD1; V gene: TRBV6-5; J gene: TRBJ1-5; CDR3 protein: CASSYSGTGGNQPQHF; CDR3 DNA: TGTGCCAGCAGTTACTCTGGGACAGGGGGCAATCAGCCCCAGCATTTT
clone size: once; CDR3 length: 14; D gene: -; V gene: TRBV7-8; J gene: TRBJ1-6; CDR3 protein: CASSFAGKSSPLHF; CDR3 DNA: TGTGCCAGCAGCTTCGCAGGGAAAAGTTCACCCCTCCACTTT
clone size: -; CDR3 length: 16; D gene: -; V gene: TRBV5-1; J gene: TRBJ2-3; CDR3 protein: CASSLDRGSFTDTQYF; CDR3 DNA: TGCGCCAGCAGCTTGGACCGGGGGTCCTTCACAGATACGCAGTATTTT
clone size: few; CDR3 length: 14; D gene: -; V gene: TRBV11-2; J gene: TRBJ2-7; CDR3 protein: CASSLEGGFHEQYF; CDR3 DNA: TGTGCCAGCAGCTTAGAAGGAGGGTTCCACGAGCAGTACTTC
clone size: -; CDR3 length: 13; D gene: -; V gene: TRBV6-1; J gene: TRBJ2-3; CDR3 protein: CASGGASTDTQYF; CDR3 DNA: TGTGCCAGCGGGGGGGCCAGCACAGATACGCAGTATTTT
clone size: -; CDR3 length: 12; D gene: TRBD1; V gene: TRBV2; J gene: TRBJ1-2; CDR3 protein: CASSGDRAGYTF; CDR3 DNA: TGTGCCAGCAGTGGGGACAGGGCCGGCTACACCTTC
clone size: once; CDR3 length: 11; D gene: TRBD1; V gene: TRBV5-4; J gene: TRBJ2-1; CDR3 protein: CASSKDREQFF; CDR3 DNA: TGTGCCAGCAGCAAGGACAGGGAGCAGTTCTTC
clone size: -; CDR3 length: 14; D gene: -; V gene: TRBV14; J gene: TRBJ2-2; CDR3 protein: CASSRQENTGELFF; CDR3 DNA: TGTGCCAGCAGCCGGCAGGAGAACACCGGGGAGCTGTTTTTT
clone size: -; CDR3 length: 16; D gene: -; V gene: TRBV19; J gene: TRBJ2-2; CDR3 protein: CASKRARGPDTGELFF; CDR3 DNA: TGTGCCAGCAAAAGGGCGAGGGGACCAGACACCGGGGAGCTGTTTTTT
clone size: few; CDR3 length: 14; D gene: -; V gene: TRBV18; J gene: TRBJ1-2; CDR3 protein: CASSPPEARYGYTF; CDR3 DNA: TGTGCCAGCTCACCTCCAGAGGCCCGCTATGGCTACACCTTC
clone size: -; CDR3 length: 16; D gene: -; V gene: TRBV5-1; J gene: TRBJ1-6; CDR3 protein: CASSPASSGINSPLHF; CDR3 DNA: TGCGCCAGCAGCCCCGCGTCGTCAGGGATTAATTCACCCCTCCACTTT
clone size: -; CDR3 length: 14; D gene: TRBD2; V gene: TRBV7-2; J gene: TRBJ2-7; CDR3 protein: CASSPGGALGEQYF; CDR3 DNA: TGTGCCAGCAGCCCCGGGGGGGCCCTAGGTGAGCAGTACTTC
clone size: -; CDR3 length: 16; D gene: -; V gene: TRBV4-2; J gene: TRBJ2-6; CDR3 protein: CASSPSLGSGANVLTF; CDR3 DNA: TGTGCCAGCAGCCCCTCACTGGGCTCTGGGGCCAACGTCCTGACTTTC
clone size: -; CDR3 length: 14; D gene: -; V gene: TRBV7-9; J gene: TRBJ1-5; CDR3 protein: CASSLGGAHQPQHF; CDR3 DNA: TGTGCCAGCAGCTTGGGGGGGGCGCATCAGCCCCAGCATTTT
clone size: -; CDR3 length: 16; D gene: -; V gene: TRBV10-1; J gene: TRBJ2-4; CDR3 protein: CASSEDPGGAKNIQYF; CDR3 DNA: TGCGCCAGCAGTGAGGACCCGGGTGGTGCCAAAAACATTCAGTACTTC
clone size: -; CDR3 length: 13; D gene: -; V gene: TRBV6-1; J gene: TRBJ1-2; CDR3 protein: CASSRQVWDGYTF; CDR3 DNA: TGTGCCAGCAGCCGACAGGTCTGGGATGGCTACACCTTC
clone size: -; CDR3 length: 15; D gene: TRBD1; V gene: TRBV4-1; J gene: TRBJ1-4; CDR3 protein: CASSLDGTGYEKLFF; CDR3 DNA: TGCGCCAGCAGCCTCGACGGGACAGGGTATGAAAAACTGTTTTTT
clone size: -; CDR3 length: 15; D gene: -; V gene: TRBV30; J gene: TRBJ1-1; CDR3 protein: CAWSVVWGARTEAFF; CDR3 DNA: TGTGCCTGGAGTGTAGTCTGGGGGGCGAGGACTGAAGCTTTCTTT
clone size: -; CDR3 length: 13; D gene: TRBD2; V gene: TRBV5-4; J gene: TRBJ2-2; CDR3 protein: CASSFGGAGELFF; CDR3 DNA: TGTGCCAGCAGCTTTGGGGGGGCCGGGGAGCTGTTTTTT
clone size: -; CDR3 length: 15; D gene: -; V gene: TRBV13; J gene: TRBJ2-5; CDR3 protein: CASSLSFPGGGTQYF; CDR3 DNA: TGTGCCAGCAGCTTAAGTTTCCCAGGGGGAGGGACCCAGTACTTC
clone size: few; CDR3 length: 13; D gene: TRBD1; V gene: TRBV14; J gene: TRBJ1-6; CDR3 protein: CASSRTGTSPLHF; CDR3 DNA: TGTGCCAGCAGCCGGACAGGCACCTCACCCCTCCACTTT
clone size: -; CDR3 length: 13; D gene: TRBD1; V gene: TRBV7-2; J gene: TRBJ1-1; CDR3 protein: CASGGQDNTEAFF; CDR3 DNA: TGTGCCAGCGGGGGACAGGACAACACTGAAGCTTTCTTT
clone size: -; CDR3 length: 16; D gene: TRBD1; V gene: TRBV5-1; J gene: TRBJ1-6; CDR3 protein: CASSLTTGTGNSPLHF; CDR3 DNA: TGCGCCAGCAGCTTAACAACCGGGACAGGGAATTCACCCCTCCACTTT
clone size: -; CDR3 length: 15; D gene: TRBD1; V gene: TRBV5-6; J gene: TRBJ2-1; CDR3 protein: CASSLDGQGIYEQFF; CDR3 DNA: TGTGCCAGCAGCTTGGACGGACAGGGAATTTATGAGCAGTTCTTC
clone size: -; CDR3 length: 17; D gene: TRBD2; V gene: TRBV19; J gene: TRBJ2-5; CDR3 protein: CASSTLLAGRLGEDQYF; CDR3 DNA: TGTGCCAGTAGTACTCTCCTAGCGGGGCGGTTAGGGGAGGACCAGTACTTC
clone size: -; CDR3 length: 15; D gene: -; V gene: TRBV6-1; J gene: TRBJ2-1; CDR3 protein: CASSRSAEQYNEQFF; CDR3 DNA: TGTGCCAGCAGTCGTTCGGCAGAGCAATACAATGAGCAGTTCTTC